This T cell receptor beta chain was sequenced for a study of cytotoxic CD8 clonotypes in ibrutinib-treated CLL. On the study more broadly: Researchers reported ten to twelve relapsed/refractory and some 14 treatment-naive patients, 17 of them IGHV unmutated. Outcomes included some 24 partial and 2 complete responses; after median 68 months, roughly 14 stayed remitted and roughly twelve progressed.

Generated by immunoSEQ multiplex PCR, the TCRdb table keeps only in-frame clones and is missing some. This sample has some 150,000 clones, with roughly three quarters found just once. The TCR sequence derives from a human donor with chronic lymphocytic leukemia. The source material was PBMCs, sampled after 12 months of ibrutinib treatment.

The CDR3 coding sequence is TGTGCCAGCAGTTTAACCGGGGAGAGGGATCAGCCCCAGCATTTT. Translating it yields CASSLTGERDQPQHF. The rearrangement links TRBV27 to TRBJ1-5; no firm D call. This CDR3 has 15 residues. In germline, CDR1 is MNHEY, CDR2 SMNVEV (reference sequence). Between the trimmed V and J ends, which lost 2 bases and 5 bases, there was a span of 13 bases.